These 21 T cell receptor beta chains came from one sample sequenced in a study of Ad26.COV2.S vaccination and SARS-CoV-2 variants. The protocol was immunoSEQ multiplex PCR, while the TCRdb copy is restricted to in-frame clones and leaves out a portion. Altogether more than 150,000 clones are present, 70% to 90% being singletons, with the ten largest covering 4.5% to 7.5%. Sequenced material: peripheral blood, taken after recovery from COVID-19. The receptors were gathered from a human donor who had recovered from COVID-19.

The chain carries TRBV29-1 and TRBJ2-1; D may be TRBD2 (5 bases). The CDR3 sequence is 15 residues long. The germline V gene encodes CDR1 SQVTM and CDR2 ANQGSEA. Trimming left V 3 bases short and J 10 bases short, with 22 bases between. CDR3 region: CSVEGISEADSEQFF. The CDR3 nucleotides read TGCAGCGTTGAGGGTATTTCAGAAGCGGACTCGGAGCAGTTCTTC.

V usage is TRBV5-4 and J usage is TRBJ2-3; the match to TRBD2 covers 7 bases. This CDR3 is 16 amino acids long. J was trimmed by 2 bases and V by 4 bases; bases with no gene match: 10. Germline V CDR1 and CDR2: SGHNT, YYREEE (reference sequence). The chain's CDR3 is CASSPTSGTNTDTQYF. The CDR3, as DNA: TGTGCCAGCAGCCCTACAAGCGGGACCAACACAGATACGCAGTATTTT.

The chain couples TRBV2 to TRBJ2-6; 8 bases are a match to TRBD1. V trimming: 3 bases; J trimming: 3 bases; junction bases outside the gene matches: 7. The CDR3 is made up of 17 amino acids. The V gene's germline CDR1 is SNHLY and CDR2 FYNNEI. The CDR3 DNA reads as TGTGCCAGCAGTGAGCTGTCAGGGGGCTTTGGGGCCAACGTCCTGACTTTC. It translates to CASSELSGGFGANVLTF.

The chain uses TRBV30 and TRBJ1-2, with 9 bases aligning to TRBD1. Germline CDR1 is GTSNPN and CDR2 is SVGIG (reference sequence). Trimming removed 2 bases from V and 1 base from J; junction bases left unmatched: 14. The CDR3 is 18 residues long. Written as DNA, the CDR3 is TGTGCCTGGAGTTTGGGAGGGGGGACAGGGAATTTTAACTATGGCTACACCTTC. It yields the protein CAWSLGGGTGNFNYGYTF.

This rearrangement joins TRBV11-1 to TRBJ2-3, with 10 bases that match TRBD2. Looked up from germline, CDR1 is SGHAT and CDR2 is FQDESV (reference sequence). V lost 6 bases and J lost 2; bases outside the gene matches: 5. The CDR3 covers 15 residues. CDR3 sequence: CASSASGSYTDTQYF. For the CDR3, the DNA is TGTGCCAGCAGTGCTAGCGGGAGTTACACAGATACGCAGTATTTT.

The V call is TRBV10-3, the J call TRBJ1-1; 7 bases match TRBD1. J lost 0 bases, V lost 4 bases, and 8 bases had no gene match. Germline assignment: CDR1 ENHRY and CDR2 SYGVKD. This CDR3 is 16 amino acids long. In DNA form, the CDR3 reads TGTGCCATCAGTGGACGACAGGGAAGGGTGAACACTGAAGCTTTCTTT. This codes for CAISGRQGRVNTEAFF.

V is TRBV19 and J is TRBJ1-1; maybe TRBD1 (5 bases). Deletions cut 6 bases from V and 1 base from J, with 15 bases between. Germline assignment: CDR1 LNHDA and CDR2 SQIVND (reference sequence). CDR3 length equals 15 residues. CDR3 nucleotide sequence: TGTGCCAGTAGGGGCCCGCGGGGGAAGAACACTGAAGCTTTCTTT. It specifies CASRGPRGKNTEAFF.

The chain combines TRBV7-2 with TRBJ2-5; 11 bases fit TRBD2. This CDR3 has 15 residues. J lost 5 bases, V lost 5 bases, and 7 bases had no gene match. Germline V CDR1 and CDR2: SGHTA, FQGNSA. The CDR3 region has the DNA TGTGCCAGCAGCGAACTAGCGGGGGCATGGGAGACCCAGTACTTC. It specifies CASSELAGAWETQYF. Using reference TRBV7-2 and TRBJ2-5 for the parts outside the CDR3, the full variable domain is GAGVSQSPSNKVTEKGKDVELRCDPISGHTALYWYRQSLGQGLEFLIYFQGNSAPDKSGLPSDRFSAERTGGSVSTLTIQRTQQEDSAVYLCASSELAGAWETQYFGPGTRLLVL.

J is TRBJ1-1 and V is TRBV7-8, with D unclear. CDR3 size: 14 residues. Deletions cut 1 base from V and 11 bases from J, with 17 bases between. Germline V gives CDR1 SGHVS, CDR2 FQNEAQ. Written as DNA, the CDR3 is TGTGCCAGCAGCTTAGGGGCCCGGGGTGTCTTCGCTTTCTTT. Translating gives CASSLGARGVFAFF.

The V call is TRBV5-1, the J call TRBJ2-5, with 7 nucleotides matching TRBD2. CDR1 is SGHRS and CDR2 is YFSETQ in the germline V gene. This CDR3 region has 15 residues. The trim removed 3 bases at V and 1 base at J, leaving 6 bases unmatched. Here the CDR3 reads CASSYSGISQETQYF. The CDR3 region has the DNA TGCGCCAGCAGCTACAGCGGGATTTCCCAAGAGACCCAGTACTTC.

The CDR3 nucleotides read TGTGCCAGCAGTGGGTCTAGCGGGGGGTTTGATGAGCAGTTCTTC. Its translation: CASSGSSGGFDEQFF. This chain links TRBV2 with TRBJ2-1; TRBD2 agrees at 11 bases. In germline, CDR1 is SNHLY, CDR2 FYNNEI. CDR3 length: 15 residues. Losses at the gene ends were 4 bases for V and 8 bases for J; bases not matched to a gene: 7.

The CDR3 DNA reads as TGTGCCAGCAGCTTGGGACTAGCGGGCCACAATGAGCAGTTCTTC. It is translated as CASSLGLAGHNEQFF. V and J are TRBV5-8 and TRBJ2-1, with 10 positions matching TRBD2. V shed 0 bases and J 5 bases; nucleotides not matched to a gene: 2. The length of the CDR3 is 15 residues. Germline V lookup: CDR1 SGHTS, CDR2 YDEGEE.

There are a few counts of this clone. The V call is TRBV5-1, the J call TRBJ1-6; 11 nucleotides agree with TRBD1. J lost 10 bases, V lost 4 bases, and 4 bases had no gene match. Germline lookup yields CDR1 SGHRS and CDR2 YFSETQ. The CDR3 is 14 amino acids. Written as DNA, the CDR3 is TGCGCCAGCAGCCCTGGACAGGGGGCCTCACCCCTCCACTTT. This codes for CASSPGQGASPLHF.

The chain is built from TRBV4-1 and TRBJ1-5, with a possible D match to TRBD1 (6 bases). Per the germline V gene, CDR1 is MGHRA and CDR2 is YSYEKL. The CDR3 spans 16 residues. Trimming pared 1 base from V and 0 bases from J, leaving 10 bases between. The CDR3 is CASSQALDSSNQPQHF. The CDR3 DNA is TGCGCCAGCAGCCAAGCCCTGGACAGTAGCAATCAGCCCCAGCATTTT.

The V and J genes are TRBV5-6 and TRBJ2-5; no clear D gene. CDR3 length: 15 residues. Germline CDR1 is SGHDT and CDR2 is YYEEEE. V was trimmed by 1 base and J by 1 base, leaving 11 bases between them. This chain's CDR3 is CASSLIGKFQETQYF. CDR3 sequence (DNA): TGTGCCAGCAGCTTGATCGGCAAATTCCAAGAGACCCAGTACTTC.

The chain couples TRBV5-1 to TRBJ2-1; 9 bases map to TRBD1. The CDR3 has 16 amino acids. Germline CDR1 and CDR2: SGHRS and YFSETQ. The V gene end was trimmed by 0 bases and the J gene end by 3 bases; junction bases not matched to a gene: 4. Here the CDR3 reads CASSLVGGQGYNEQFF. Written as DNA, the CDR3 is TGCGCCAGCAGCTTGGTAGGGGGACAGGGCTACAATGAGCAGTTCTTC.

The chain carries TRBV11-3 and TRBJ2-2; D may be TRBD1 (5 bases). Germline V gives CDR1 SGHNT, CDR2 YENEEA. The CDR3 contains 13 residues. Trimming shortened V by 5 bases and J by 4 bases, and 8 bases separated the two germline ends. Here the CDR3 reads CASSPGSTGELFF. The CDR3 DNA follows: TGTGCCAGCAGCCCAGGGTCCACCGGGGAGCTGTTTTTT.

The CDR3 reads CASSFGTGDSPLHF. CDR3 nucleotides: TGTGCCAGCAGCTTCGGGACAGGGGACTCACCCCTCCACTTT. This rearrangement joins TRBV5-6 to TRBJ1-6, with 10 bases that match TRBD1. The length of the CDR3 is 14 residues. J lost 10 bases, V lost 2 bases, and 3 bases had no gene match. Germline V gene sequence: CDR1 SGHDT, CDR2 YYEEEE.

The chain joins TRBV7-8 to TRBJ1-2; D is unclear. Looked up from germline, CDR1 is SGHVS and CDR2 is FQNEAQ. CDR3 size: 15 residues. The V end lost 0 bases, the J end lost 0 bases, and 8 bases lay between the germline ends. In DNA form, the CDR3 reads TGTGCCAGCAGCTTAGCGACCGCTTCTAACTATGGCTACACCTTC. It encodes CASSLATASNYGYTF.

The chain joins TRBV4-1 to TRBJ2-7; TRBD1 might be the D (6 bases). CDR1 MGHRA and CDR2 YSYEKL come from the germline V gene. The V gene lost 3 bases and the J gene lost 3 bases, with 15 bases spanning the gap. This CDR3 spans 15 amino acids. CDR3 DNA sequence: TGCGCCAGCAGCCAGTGGGACACCCAATTCTACGAGCAGTACTTC. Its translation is CASSQWDTQFYEQYF.

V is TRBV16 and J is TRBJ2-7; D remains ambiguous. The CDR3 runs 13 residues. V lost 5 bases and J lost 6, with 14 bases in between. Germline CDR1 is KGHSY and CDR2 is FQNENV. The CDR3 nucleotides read TGTGCCAGCAGCGACCCGCAACGGGTCGAGCAGTACTTC. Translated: CASSDPQRVEQYF.